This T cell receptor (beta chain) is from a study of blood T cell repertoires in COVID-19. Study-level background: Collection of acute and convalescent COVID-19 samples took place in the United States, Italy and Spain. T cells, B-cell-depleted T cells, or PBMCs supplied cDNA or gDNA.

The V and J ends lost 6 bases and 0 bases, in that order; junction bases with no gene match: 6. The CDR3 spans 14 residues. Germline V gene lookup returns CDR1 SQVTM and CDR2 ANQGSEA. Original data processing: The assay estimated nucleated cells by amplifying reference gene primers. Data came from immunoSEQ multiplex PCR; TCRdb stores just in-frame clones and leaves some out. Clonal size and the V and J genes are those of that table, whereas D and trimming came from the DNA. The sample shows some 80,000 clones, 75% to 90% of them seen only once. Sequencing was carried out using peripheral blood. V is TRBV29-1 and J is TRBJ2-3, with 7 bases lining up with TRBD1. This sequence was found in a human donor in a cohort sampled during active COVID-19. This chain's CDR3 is CSVQGDASTDTQYF. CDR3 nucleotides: TGCAGCGTCCAGGGGGACGCTAGCACAGATACGCAGTATTTT.